This entry lists 30 T cell receptor beta chains sequenced from one sample in a study of tumor and adjacent non-tumor tissue in lung cancer. The template was RNA from unsorted bulk tissue. More than 3 cm separated this lung sample from the edge of the tumor. The library came from three nested PCR rounds adapted from ARM-PCR protocols. TCRdb recomputed calls from the multiplex PCR reads with MiXCR, one row per CDR3 protein. The sample includes 60,000 to 85,000 distinct CDR3 sequences, around 76% seen only once; the top ten take around 43%. Sequencing used distant non-tumor lung tissue. These receptors all come from a man aged 55 to 70 with non-small cell lung cancer.

The chain combines TRBV2 with TRBJ1-1; no clear D. Trimming took off 10 bases at V and 2 bases at J, with 11 bases between the two ends. CDR1 is SNHLY, CDR2 FYNNEI, per germline. CDR3 size: 12 residues. In DNA, the CDR3 is TGTGCCAATAGCCTGGGTAACACTGAAGCTTTCTTT. It yields the protein CANSLGNTEAFF.

About this clonotype: This is likely a read error, given that the CDR3 carries no conserved phenylalanine or tryptophan at its end. The chain has TRBV11-2 and TRBJ2-7; 9 nucleotides match TRBD1. The CDR3 loop spans 15 amino acids. The germline CDR1 and CDR2 sequences are SGHAT and FQNNGV. The V gene end was trimmed by 1 base and the J gene end by 4 bases; junction bases not matched to a gene: 5. The CDR3 DNA sequence: TGTGCCAGCAGCTTAGGGGACAGGGAGTTATACGAGCAGTACCTC. This encodes CASSLGDRELYEQYL.

CDR3 loop: CASGLPDQGARGSTEAFF. The CDR3 DNA reads as TGTGCCAGCGGCCTCCCGGACCAGGGGGCGCGGGGGAGCACTGAAGCTTTCTTT. The chain has TRBV4-2 and TRBJ1-1, with TRBD1 matching 8 bases. This CDR3 has 18 residues. Germline-derived CDR1 and CDR2 are LGHNA and YNFKEQ. The J segment lost 4 bases and the V segment lost 8 bases, leaving 21 bases of the junction unmatched.

As to this clonotype: A junction end diverges from the germline sequence, so it may reflect a read error. The chain couples TRBV4-2 to TRBJ1-1, with 8 positions matching TRBD1. This CDR3 comprises 14 residues. Germline V gene data show CDR1 as LGHNA and CDR2 as YNFKEQ. The CDR3, as DNA: TGTGCCATCAGCCAAGACAGGGGACAGTCTGGAGCTCTCTTT. The encoded protein is CAISQDRGQSGALF.

J is TRBJ1-1 and V is TRBV6-5; unclear D gene. Germline assignment: CDR1 MNHEY and CDR2 SVGAGI. V lost 0 bases to trimming and J lost 0 bases, with 11 bases between them. This CDR3 contains 16 residues. CDR3 in amino acids: CASSYSRAKVNTEAFF. In DNA, the CDR3 is TGTGCCAGCAGTTACTCGAGAGCAAAGGTGAACACTGAAGCTTTCTTT.

For this clonotype: The missing conserved phenylalanine or tryptophan at the end of this CDR3 makes a read error likely. It is unclear where the CDR3 begins or ends on the DNA, so no DNA is shown, and the CDR3 is as TCRdb lists it. V is TRBV13 and J is TRBJ1-2; TRBD1 is taken as the D call from the table, unchecked against the DNA. Germline assignment: CDR1 PRHDT and CDR2 FYEKMQ (reference sequence). The CDR3 totals 15 residues, both ends included. CDR3 in amino acids: CASSHRGQGKFGYTL.

Regarding this clonotype: This may be a read error, as it is one base from a much larger clone. The chain joins TRBV2 to TRBJ1-2, with a possible D match to TRBD1 (5 bases). This CDR3 is 14 amino acids long. V was trimmed by 2 bases and J by 7 bases, leaving 14 bases between them. The germline CDR1 and CDR2 sequences are SNHLY and FYNNEI. This CDR3 reads CASSEWDGGSGYTF. Written as DNA, the CDR3 is TGTGCCAGCAGTGAATGGGACGGGGGGAGTGGCTACACCTTC.

This clonotype was seen a few times. This chain uses TRBV13 with TRBJ2-3; D is perhaps TRBD1 (5 bases). CDR3 length: 15 residues. V was cut by 1 base and J by 5 bases, with 13 bases left in between. Germline-derived CDR1 and CDR2 are PRHDT and FYEKMQ (reference sequence). CDR3 sequence: CASSLARQNVDTQYF. CDR3 nucleotide sequence: TGTGCCAGCAGCTTAGCGAGACAGAATGTAGATACGCAGTATTTT.

As concerns this clonotype: A read error may produce the germline difference seen at one junction end. The chain uses TRBV14 and TRBJ2-5, with D maybe TRBD1 (6 bases). This CDR3 region has 12 residues. Germline lookup yields CDR1 SGHDN and CDR2 FVKESK. In DNA form, the CDR3 reads TGTACCAGCAGTCCAGACAGGGAGACCCAGTACTTC. Its translation: CTSSPDRETQYF.

V and J are TRBV11-2 and TRBJ2-7; 8 bases are a match to TRBD2. CDR1 is SGHAT, CDR2 FQNNGV, per germline. Trimming cost V 7 bases and J 6 bases; bases outside gene matches: 11. The CDR3 sequence is 14 residues long. CDR3 loop: CASIEGLVLTEQYF. CDR3 coding DNA: TGTGCCAGCATCGAGGGACTAGTTCTAACCGAGCAGTACTTC.

This clonotype was seen ten or more times. V is TRBV20-1 and J is TRBJ2-7; TRBD1 matches at 8 bases. J lost 2 bases, V lost 5 bases, and 8 bases had no gene match. The CDR3 covers 14 residues. Germline V CDR1 and CDR2: DFQATT, SNEGSKA (reference sequence). The CDR3 DNA reads as TGCAGTGCTGAATCAGGGGGCCTTGCCTACGAGCAGTACTTC. Its translation: CSAESGGLAYEQYF.

As for this clonotype: This CDR3 is missing its conserved last phenylalanine or tryptophan, likely due to a read error. The chain uses TRBV10-3 and TRBJ2-6; TRBD2 matches 16 bases. This CDR3 comprises 20 residues. Germline loops: CDR1 ENHRY, CDR2 SYGVKD. CDR3 nucleotides: TGTACCATCAGTGAACATGGGACTAGCGGGAGGGACTCTGGGGCCAACGTCCTGACTGTA. This translates into CTISEHGTSGRDSGANVLTV.

The genes are TRBV6-6 and TRBJ2-7, with 7 bases aligning to TRBD1. V shed 8 bases and J 7 bases; nucleotides not matched to a gene: 11. This CDR3 region has 13 residues. Germline V gives CDR1 MNHNY, CDR2 SVGAGI (reference sequence). The CDR3 reads CASATGTVYEQYF. In nucleotides, the CDR3 is TGTGCCAGCGCGACCGGGACAGTCTATGAGCAGTACTTC.

Remarks on this clonotype: At one end the junction does not follow the germline gene, possibly because of a read error. The chain is built from TRBV12-3 or TRBV12-4 and TRBJ1-5; 7 nucleotides agree with TRBD1. CDR3 length: 13 amino acids. CDR3 DNA sequence: TGTACCAGCAGACAGGGCGGGGGTCAGCCCCTGCATTTT. It codes for CTSRQGGGQPLHF.

Note on this clonotype: One end of the junction fails to match germline, which may point to a read error. V is TRBV4-1 and J is TRBJ2-5; the D is unclear. The V gene's germline CDR1 is MGHRA and CDR2 YSYEKL. The CDR3 runs to 15 residues. CDR3 sequence (DNA): TGCGCCAGCGGCCAAGTCCTGCGGCGCCAAGAGACCCAGTATTTC. It encodes CASGQVLRRQETQYF.

Turning to this clonotype: Sequence at one end of the junction differs from germline and may be a read error. V gene TRBV13 combines with J gene TRBJ2-2; 9 nucleotides agree with TRBD1. Germline values: CDR1 PRHDT, CDR2 FYEKMQ (reference sequence). CDR3 length: 16 residues. In DNA, the CDR3 is TGTGCCAGCAGCACAAGAGGGACAGGGCGCACCGGGGACCTGTTCTTT. Translated, it gives CASSTRGTGRTGDLFF.

This rearrangement joins TRBV4-2 to TRBJ2-7; tentative D call: TRBD1 (6 bases). The V end lost 5 bases, the J end lost 5 bases, and 16 bases lay between the germline ends. Per germline, CDR1 LGHNA and CDR2 YNFKEQ. The CDR3 has 14 amino acids. In nucleotides, the CDR3 is TGTGCCAGCAGCTCGACAGGAGGTATGGACGAGCAGTACTTC. Protein: CASSSTGGMDEQYF.

The V and J genes are TRBV20-1 and TRBJ2-1, with a tentative D call TRBD1 (6 bases). The ends were cut back, 4 bases at V and 9 bases at J, with 22 bases in the middle. Germline lookup yields CDR1 DFQATT and CDR2 SNEGSKA (reference sequence). The CDR3 contains 15 residues. The CDR3 loop is CSAIGRTGHGGEQFF. CDR3 coding DNA: TGCAGTGCTATCGGCAGGACGGGACATGGAGGTGAGCAGTTCTTC.

J is TRBJ2-2 and V is TRBV7-9, with D hard to call. Germline values: CDR1 SEHNR, CDR2 FQNEAQ (reference sequence). The CDR3 runs to 12 residues. Trimming shortened V by 9 bases and J by 7 bases, and 12 bases separated the two germline ends. In nucleotides, the CDR3 is TGTGCCAGTAGAAACGGATACGGGGAGCTGTTTTTT. Amino acid sequence: CASRNGYGELFF.

As to this clonotype: This may stem from a read error, because a much larger clone lies one nucleotide away. This sequence joins TRBV11-2 and TRBJ2-7, with no clear D. Germline V CDR1 and CDR2: SGHAT, FQNNGV. The CDR3 runs to 18 residues. The ends were cut back, 0 bases at V and 3 bases at J, with 21 bases in the middle. The CDR3 bases are TGTGCCAGCAGCTTAGATGAATCCGCACCCCCCGCCTACTACGAGCAGTACTTC. Translated: CASSLDESAPPAYYEQYF.

A note on this clonotype: Given the absence of the conserved phenylalanine or tryptophan at the CDR3 end, a read error is likely. The chain couples TRBV5-4 to TRBJ2-4; 7 bases line up with TRBD2. The CDR3 consists of 14 residues. Losses at the gene ends were 4 bases for V and 8 bases for J; bases not matched to a gene: 9. Germline V gene lookup returns CDR1 SGHNT and CDR2 YYREEE (reference sequence). The CDR3 sequence: CASSPGRELYIQYL. The DNA for the CDR3 is TGTGCCAGCAGCCCGGGGCGGGAGTTATACATTCAGTACCTC.

This clonotype has only a few counts. This sequence may be a read error, since a much larger clone differs from it by one base. The gene calls are TRBV7-3 and TRBJ2-1; D is perhaps TRBD2 (7 bases). The CDR3 totals 13 residues. The germline V gene has CDR1 SGHTA and CDR2 FQGTGA. CDR3 region: CDSSEGGAGEQFF. CDR3 DNA sequence: TGTGACAGCAGCGAAGGGGGGGCAGGTGAGCAGTTCTTC.

Turning to this clonotype: One junction end does not reproduce the germline sequence, and a read error may be involved. The chain carries TRBV29-1 and TRBJ2-5, with unresolved D. CDR1 is SQVTM and CDR2 is ANQGSEA in the germline V gene. The CDR3 is 12 amino acids. CDR3 nucleotide sequence: TGCAGCGTTGATTTCAAGACGGAGACCCAGTATTTC. Translated: CSVDFKTETQYF.

This clonotype was seen repeatedly, ten times or more. The V and J genes are TRBV5-1 and TRBJ1-5; D not resolved. This CDR3 contains 14 residues. Between the trimmed V and J ends, which lost 0 bases and 1 base, there was a span of 5 bases. Germline V gives CDR1 SGHRS, CDR2 YFSETQ. CDR3 residues: CASSLGGSNQPQHF. The CDR3, as DNA: TGCGCCAGCAGCTTGGGGGGAAGCAATCAGCCCCAGCATTTT. Using reference TRBV5-1 and TRBJ1-5 for the parts outside the CDR3, the full variable domain is KAGVTQTPRYLIKTRGQQVTLSCSPISGHRSVSWYQQTPGQGLQFLFEYFSETQRNKGNFPGRFSGRQFSNSRSEMNVSTLELGDSALYLCASSLGGSNQPQHFGDGTRLSIL.

This clonotype has ten or more counts. The V call is TRBV20-1, the J call TRBJ2-3, with 9 positions matching TRBD2. In germline, CDR1 is DFQATT, CDR2 SNEGSKA (reference sequence). CDR3 size: 15 residues. Trimming cost V 3 bases and J 2 bases; bases outside gene matches: 6. The CDR3 DNA follows: TGCAGTGCTAGGGGGCTAGCGGGGAACACAGATACGCAGTATTTT. This sequence encodes CSARGLAGNTDTQYF.

With respect to this clonotype: An end of the junction does not agree with germline; a read error may underlie this. The chain uses TRBV20-1 and TRBJ2-1; possible D gene TRBD2, 6 bases. Germline-derived CDR1 and CDR2 are DFQATT and SNEGSKA (reference sequence). The CDR3 has 15 amino acids. The CDR3 spells CGARFVGGVSNEQFF. The CDR3, as DNA: TGCGGTGCTAGATTTGTCGGGGGAGTCTCAAATGAGCAGTTCTTC.

The chain has TRBV10-3 and TRBJ1-5, with no clear D. Trimming removed 6 bases at V and 5 bases at J, with 14 bases between. CDR3 length: 14 amino acids. Germline V gene data show CDR1 as ENHRY and CDR2 as SYGVKD. The CDR3: CAISGSSRDQPQHF. In DNA form, the CDR3 reads TGTGCCATCAGCGGGTCATCGCGTGATCAGCCCCAGCATTTT.

Details on this clonotype: An end of the junction differs from the germline gene, which may be a read error. The rearrangement links TRBV11-3 to TRBJ2-3; D is unresolved. This CDR3 is built from 13 residues. Germline V gene sequence: CDR1 SGHNT, CDR2 YENEEA. CDR3 region: CASNLSPVDTQYF. The CDR3 bases are TGTGCCAGCAACTTATCACCGGTCGATACGCAGTATTTC.

In regard to this clonotype: A junction end diverges from the germline sequence, so it may reflect a read error. The genes are TRBV5-6 and TRBJ2-7; D remains unclear. CDR1 is SGHDT and CDR2 is YYEEEE in the germline V gene. The CDR3 loop spans 12 amino acids. For the CDR3, the DNA is TGTGCCGGCAGCATGGAGCGCAACGAACAGTACTTC. This translates into CAGSMERNEQYF.

Regarding this clonotype: An end of the junction does not agree with germline; a read error may underlie this. The chain joins TRBV11-1 to TRBJ1-1; D is perhaps TRBD1 (6 bases). Germline V gene lookup returns CDR1 SGHAT and CDR2 FQDESV (reference sequence). The CDR3 has 13 residues. DNA of the CDR3: TGTGCCAGCAACTCAGCGCCGGGGGCTGAAGTTTTCTTT. Amino acids: CASNSAPGAEVFF.